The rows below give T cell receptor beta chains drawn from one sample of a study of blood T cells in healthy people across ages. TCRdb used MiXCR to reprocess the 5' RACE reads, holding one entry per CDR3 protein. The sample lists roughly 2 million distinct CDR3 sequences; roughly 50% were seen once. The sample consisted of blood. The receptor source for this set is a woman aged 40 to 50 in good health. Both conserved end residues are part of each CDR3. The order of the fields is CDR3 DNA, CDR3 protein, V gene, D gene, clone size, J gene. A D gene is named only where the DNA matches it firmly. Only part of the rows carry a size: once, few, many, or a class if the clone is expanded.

CDR3nt: TGTGCCAGCAGCAGGAGACAGGGTGTAGAGACCCAGTACTTC
CDR3aa: CASSRRQGVETQYF
v_gene: TRBV13
d_gene: TRBD1
abundance: many
j_gene: TRBJ2-5

CDR3nt: TGTGCCAGCAGCCACCGACTAGCCAGTTTCCAAGAGACCCAGTACTTC
CDR3aa: CASSHRLASFQETQYF
v_gene: TRBV6-1
d_gene: TRBD2
abundance: few
j_gene: TRBJ2-5

CDR3nt: TGTGCCACCAGTGATTTGGAAACAGGGAACCTCAATGAGCAGTTCTTC
CDR3aa: CATSDLETGNLNEQFF
v_gene: TRBV24-1
d_gene: .
abundance: .
j_gene: TRBJ2-1

CDR3nt: TGCGCCAGCAGCCAGCGGGGCACGGTAACAGATACGCAGTATTTT
CDR3aa: CASSQRGTVTDTQYF
v_gene: TRBV4-1
d_gene: .
abundance: .
j_gene: TRBJ2-3

CDR3nt: TGTGTCAGCACCAACGTTGGGGGGGGGGCGCTAAAGACCCAGTACTTC
CDR3aa: CVSTNVGGGALKTQYF
v_gene: TRBV28
d_gene: .
abundance: .
j_gene: TRBJ2-5

CDR3nt: TGTGCCAGCAAACGTGCAGACCACAATGAGCAGTTCTTC
CDR3aa: CASKRADHNEQFF
v_gene: TRBV2
d_gene: .
abundance: .
j_gene: TRBJ2-1

CDR3nt: TGCAGCGTTGAAGATAAGAGACTCGGACTGCCAAAACAAGAGACCCAGTACTTC
CDR3aa: CSVEDKRLGLPKQETQYF
v_gene: TRBV29-1
d_gene: .
abundance: .
j_gene: TRBJ2-5

CDR3nt: TGCAGTATCGAGGGAGAGCGAGAGTATTCTTACAATGAGCAGTACTTC
CDR3aa: CSIEGEREYSYNEQYF
v_gene: TRBV29-1
d_gene: .
abundance: .
j_gene: TRBJ2-7

CDR3nt: TGTGCCAGCAGCTCCGGCAGAGATACCTACAATGAGCAGTTCTTC
CDR3aa: CASSSGRDTYNEQFF
v_gene: TRBV7-8
d_gene: .
abundance: .
j_gene: TRBJ2-1

CDR3nt: TGTGCCAGCAGCTTGGTAGGGACAGGGGATGGCTACACCTTC
CDR3aa: CASSLVGTGDGYTF
v_gene: TRBV5-5
d_gene: TRBD1
abundance: few
j_gene: TRBJ1-2

CDR3nt: TGTGCCAGCAGCCCAAAGACAGGGGCTAGGTACGAGCAGTACTTC
CDR3aa: CASSPKTGARYEQYF
v_gene: TRBV7-2
d_gene: TRBD1
abundance: few
j_gene: TRBJ2-7

CDR3nt: TGCAGTGCTAGAGACGGGACAGGGGGGAACTATGGCTACACCTTC
CDR3aa: CSARDGTGGNYGYTF
v_gene: TRBV20-1
d_gene: TRBD1
abundance: .
j_gene: TRBJ1-2

CDR3nt: TGTGCCAGCAGCCAAGATCATAGTTTCTATGGCTACACCTTC
CDR3aa: CASSQDHSFYGYTF
v_gene: TRBV3-1
d_gene: .
abundance: .
j_gene: TRBJ1-2

CDR3nt: TGTGCCAGCAGTTGGGGACAGGACTACGAGCAGTACTTC
CDR3aa: CASSWGQDYEQYF
v_gene: TRBV12-3/TRBV12-4
d_gene: TRBD1
abundance: many
j_gene: TRBJ2-7

CDR3nt: TGTGCCAGCAGCTTACGGTTCCAGGGTTCCTACGAGCAGTACTTC
CDR3aa: CASSLRFQGSYEQYF
v_gene: TRBV7-2
d_gene: .
abundance: once
j_gene: TRBJ2-7

CDR3nt: TGTGCCAGCAGTCCGGACAGGGGTGCCAATCAGCCCCAGCATTTT
CDR3aa: CASSPDRGANQPQHF
v_gene: TRBV28
d_gene: TRBD1
abundance: .
j_gene: TRBJ1-5

CDR3nt: TGCGCCAGCAGCTTGGATACAGGGTACTCCTACGAGCAGTACTTC
CDR3aa: CASSLDTGYSYEQYF
v_gene: TRBV5-1
d_gene: .
abundance: many
j_gene: TRBJ2-7

CDR3nt: TGCAGTGCTACCGGACTAGCGGGTCAAGAAGAGACCCAGTACTTC
CDR3aa: CSATGLAGQEETQYF
v_gene: TRBV20-1
d_gene: TRBD2
abundance: once
j_gene: TRBJ2-5

CDR3nt: TGCGCCAGCAGCTTGGGCACCGGGGGGAGGAATGAGCAGTTCTTC
CDR3aa: CASSLGTGGRNEQFF
v_gene: TRBV5-1
d_gene: TRBD2
abundance: few
j_gene: TRBJ2-1

CDR3nt: TGTGCCACCCGTTTAGGGGAGATTTACGAGCAGTACTTC
CDR3aa: CATRLGEIYEQYF
v_gene: TRBV6-2/TRBV6-3
d_gene: .
abundance: .
j_gene: TRBJ2-7

CDR3nt: TGTGCCACCACCCCCGTAGGTCGGCCTGATTTTACGCAGTATTTT
CDR3aa: CATTPVGRPDFTQYF
v_gene: TRBV6-5
d_gene: .
abundance: .
j_gene: TRBJ2-3

CDR3nt: TGTGCCAGCAGTTCCATGACTAGCGGGGGGTACCAAGAGACCCAGTACTTC
CDR3aa: CASSSMTSGGYQETQYF
v_gene: TRBV6-5
d_gene: TRBD2
abundance: .
j_gene: TRBJ2-5

CDR3nt: TGTGCCAGCAGTACCCTCGACAGGGGGCGGGGAGATACGCAGTATTTT
CDR3aa: CASSTLDRGRGDTQYF
v_gene: TRBV6-6
d_gene: TRBD1
abundance: .
j_gene: TRBJ2-3

CDR3nt: TGTGCCAGCAGTACTCCTCGACAGGGAGCAGACGAGACCCAGTACTTC
CDR3aa: CASSTPRQGADETQYF
v_gene: TRBV6-5
d_gene: TRBD1
abundance: .
j_gene: TRBJ2-5

CDR3nt: TGTGCCAGCAGTCCATCCGGGACCCTTGCCAGCATTAGCCACACAGATACGCAGTATTTT
CDR3aa: CASSPSGTLASISHTDTQYF
v_gene: TRBV11-2
d_gene: .
abundance: .
j_gene: TRBJ2-3

CDR3nt: TGTGCCAGCAGCTCGAACAGGGTGGGGGTTGAAAAACTGTTTTTT
CDR3aa: CASSSNRVGVEKLFF
v_gene: TRBV27
d_gene: .
abundance: .
j_gene: TRBJ1-4

CDR3nt: TGTGCCAGCAGTTTCGGTAGGGTAGGCACCGGGGAGCTGTTTTTT
CDR3aa: CASSFGRVGTGELFF
v_gene: TRBV12-3/TRBV12-4
d_gene: .
abundance: .
j_gene: TRBJ2-2

CDR3nt: TGTGCCAGCAGCCGACAACCGGGACTAGGAGGGGAAGAGTATTTT
CDR3aa: CASSRQPGLGGEEYF
v_gene: TRBV27
d_gene: TRBD2
abundance: .
j_gene: TRBJ2-3

CDR3nt: TGTGCCAGCAGCTTGCCTGCCCTGACAGGCACAGATACGCAGTATTTT
CDR3aa: CASSLPALTGTDTQYF
v_gene: TRBV7-9
d_gene: .
abundance: .
j_gene: TRBJ2-3